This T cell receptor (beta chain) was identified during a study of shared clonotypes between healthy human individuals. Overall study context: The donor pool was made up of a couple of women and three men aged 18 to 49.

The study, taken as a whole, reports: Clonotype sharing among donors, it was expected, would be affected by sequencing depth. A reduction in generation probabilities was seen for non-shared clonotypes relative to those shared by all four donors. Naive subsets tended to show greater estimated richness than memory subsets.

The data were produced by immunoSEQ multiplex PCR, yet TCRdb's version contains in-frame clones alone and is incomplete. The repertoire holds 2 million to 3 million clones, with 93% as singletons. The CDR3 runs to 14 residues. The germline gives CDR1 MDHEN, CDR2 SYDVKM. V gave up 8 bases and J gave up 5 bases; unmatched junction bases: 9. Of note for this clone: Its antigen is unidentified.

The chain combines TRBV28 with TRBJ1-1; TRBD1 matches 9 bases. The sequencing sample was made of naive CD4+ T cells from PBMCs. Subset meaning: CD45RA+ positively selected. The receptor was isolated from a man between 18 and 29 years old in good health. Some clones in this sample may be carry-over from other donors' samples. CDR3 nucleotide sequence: TGTGCCAGCGGAGGGACAGGGTCGGGTACTGAAGCTTTCTTT. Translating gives CASGGTGSGTEAFF.